This T cell receptor beta chain is drawn from a study of blood T cell repertoires in COVID-19. Clones were read by immunoSEQ multiplex PCR, and TCRdb kept only the in-frame ones, dropping some. Of over 130,000 clones in the sample, less than 90% were seen once. V was pared by 7 bases and J by 3 bases, with 10 bases between. The CDR3 is made up of 12 amino acids. Germline CDR1 and CDR2: SQVTM and ANQGSEA. Sequenced input: peripheral blood. The TCR was taken from a young man with COVID-19, enrolled during active disease. The chain joins TRBV29-1 to TRBJ1-3; no clear D gene. CDR3 residues: CSGGTVGNTIYF. As DNA, the CDR3 is TGCAGCGGAGGCACGGTTGGAAACACCATATATTTT.